The rows below give T cell receptor beta chains drawn from one sample of a study of naive and memory T cell subsets. MiXCR, run by TCRdb on the UMI-ligation and nested PCR reads, gives a single entry per CDR3 protein. The sample records about 90,000 distinct CDR3 sequences, approximately 11% being singletons. The sequenced sample consisted of naive CD4+ T cells from blood. These receptors originate from a human donor in good health. Each CDR3 is given with its conserved first and last residue. The D gene is left open where the match is weak. Where a row states a size, it is once, few, many or the class of an expanded clone; other rows omit it.

cdr3_aa cdr3_nt j_call v_call d_call clone_size
CASSPSGSGRYNEQFF TGTGCCAGCAGCCCCTCGGGTAGCGGGCGCTACAATGAGCAGTTCTTC TRBJ2-1 TRBV11-1 TRBD2 NA
CAIASSPVAKNIQYF TGTGCCATTGCCTCAAGCCCTGTAGCCAAAAACATTCAGTACTTC TRBJ2-4 TRBV12-3/TRBV12-4 NA many
CASSRDNVNTGELFF TGTGCCAGCAGCCGGGACAATGTGAACACCGGGGAGCTGTTTTTT TRBJ2-2 TRBV4-2 NA many
CASSLRRYNEQFF TGTGCCAGCAGCTTACGTCGGTACAATGAGCAGTTCTTC TRBJ2-1 TRBV7-2 NA many
CASSQLAGGRTDTQYF TGCGCCAGCAGCCAACTAGCGGGGGGAAGGACAGATACGCAGTATTTT TRBJ2-3 TRBV4-3 TRBD2 few
CSVVTPRNYGYTF TGCAGCGTTGTGACGCCTAGGAACTATGGCTACACCTTC TRBJ1-2 TRBV29-1 NA few
CASSIRLSGVENTEAFF TGTGCCAGTAGTATCCGATTATCGGGAGTGGAGAACACTGAAGCTTTCTTT TRBJ1-1 TRBV19 NA NA
CASRSFLTDTQYF TGTGCCAGCAGATCGTTCCTCACAGATACGCAGTATTTT TRBJ2-3 TRBV6-2/TRBV6-3 NA NA
CASSSWDGVSNQPQHF TGTGCCAGCAGCTCCTGGGACGGAGTCTCCAATCAGCCCCAGCATTTT TRBJ1-5 TRBV7-9 NA few
CSAFGLGHPNTEAFF TGCAGTGCTTTTGGTCTCGGGCACCCGAACACTGAAGCTTTCTTT TRBJ1-1 TRBV20-1 NA many
CSVGDGDRASNQPQHF TGCAGCGTGGGTGATGGGGACAGGGCTAGCAATCAGCCCCAGCATTTT TRBJ1-5 TRBV29-1 TRBD1 few
CASSPTASTDTQYF TGTGCCAGCTCACCGACAGCTAGCACAGATACGCAGTATTTT TRBJ2-3 TRBV18 NA NA
CASRPKTSGGDTDTQYF TGTGCCAGCAGACCGAAGACTAGCGGGGGGGATACAGATACGCAGTATTTT TRBJ2-3 TRBV11-1 TRBD2 few
CASRHRDRDYQPQHF TGTGCCAGTAGGCACCGGGACAGGGACTATCAGCCCCAGCATTTT TRBJ1-5 TRBV19 TRBD1 NA
CASSPELGRGTEAFF TGTGCCAGCAGCCCGGAGCTCGGGCGTGGCACTGAAGCTTTCTTT TRBJ1-1 TRBV7-3 NA NA
CASSPRLAGEDEQYF TGTGCCAGCTCACCACGACTAGCGGGGGAGGACGAGCAGTACTTC TRBJ2-7 TRBV18 TRBD2 many
CASSLKPVAPRWGSPLHF TGTGCCAGCAGCTTAAAACCCGTAGCACCCCGATGGGGTTCACCCCTCCACTTT TRBJ1-6 TRBV7-9 NA NA
CSAPRRPAEAFF TGCAGTGCTCCCCGCAGGCCCGCTGAAGCTTTCTTT TRBJ1-1 TRBV20-1 NA few
CASSDSNIAGGTGELFF TGTGCCAGCAGTGACTCGAATATCGCGGGGGGCACCGGGGAGCTGTTTTTT TRBJ2-2 TRBV6-4 TRBD2 NA
CASSQLGQPEKLFF TGTGCCAGCAGCCAGTTGGGACAGCCTGAAAAACTGTTTTTT TRBJ1-4 TRBV4-2 TRBD1 NA
CASSLGRRMNTEAFF TGTGCCAGCAGCCTGGGACGGAGAATGAACACTGAAGCTTTCTTT TRBJ1-1 TRBV13 NA NA
CASSVSRGGYEQYF TGTGCCAGCAGCGTTTCTCGCGGGGGATACGAGCAGTACTTC TRBJ2-7 TRBV5-4 TRBD2 NA
CSARVEGKNIQYF TGCAGTGCTAGGGTTGAGGGGAAAAACATTCAGTACTTC TRBJ2-4 TRBV20-1 NA NA
CASSHSAGDNGELFF TGTGCCAGCAGCCATTCAGCGGGAGATAACGGGGAGCTGTTTTTT TRBJ2-2 TRBV4-2 TRBD2 NA
CASSFRGGPSTDTQYF TGTGCCAGCAGCTTCCGCGGGGGGCCAAGCACAGATACGCAGTATTTT TRBJ2-3 TRBV7-3 TRBD2 few
CASRNTGTENSYEQYF TGTGCCAGCAGAAACACCGGGACGGAGAACTCCTACGAGCAGTACTTC TRBJ2-7 TRBV12-3/TRBV12-4 NA many
CASRRRDGSTNEKLFF TGTGCCAGCAGGCGTCGGGACGGATCAACTAATGAAAAACTGTTTTTT TRBJ1-4 TRBV6-6 NA NA
CASSLSGIKNEQFF TGTGCCAGCAGCTTAAGCGGGATTAAAAATGAGCAGTTCTTC TRBJ2-1 TRBV7-6 TRBD2 many
CSVGQAINQPQHF TGCAGTGTAGGACAGGCAATCAATCAGCCCCAGCATTTT TRBJ1-5 TRBV20-1 TRBD1 NA
CASSLGSQGPDTQYF TGTGCCAGCAGCTTAGGCTCCCAGGGCCCAGATACGCAGTATTTT TRBJ2-3 TRBV7-2 NA many
CASSFPGKSNQPQHF TGTGCCAGCAGCTTTCCCGGGAAAAGCAATCAGCCCCAGCATTTT TRBJ1-5 TRBV28 NA NA
CASSTAGSRAFF TGTGCCAGCAGTACCGCGGGTTCGCGGGCTTTCTTT TRBJ1-1 TRBV12-3/TRBV12-4 NA few
CASSPPDGEAFF TGTGCCAGCAGCCCCCCCGACGGTGAAGCTTTCTTT TRBJ1-1 TRBV7-9 NA many
CARAELTGSIIEKLFF TGTGCCAGAGCCGAACTGACAGGGTCCATAATTGAAAAACTGTTTTTT TRBJ1-4 TRBV13 TRBD1 few
CASSTGGAYEQFF TGTGCCAGCAGTACAGGGGGGGCTTATGAGCAGTTCTTC TRBJ2-1 TRBV6-2/TRBV6-3 NA few
CASSPPGLRQFF TGTGCCAGCAGTCCCCCGGGACTTAGGCAGTTCTTC TRBJ2-1 TRBV28 NA few
CASSLTEGKYNEQFF TGTGCCAGCAGCTTGACGGAGGGTAAATACAATGAGCAGTTCTTC TRBJ2-1 TRBV2 NA few
CAWGGGDRSPYEQYF TGTGCCTGGGGCGGCGGGGACCGTTCACCCTACGAGCAGTACTTC TRBJ2-7 TRBV30 NA few
CAGEGQQTNYGYTF TGTGCCGGAGAGGGACAGCAGACTAACTATGGCTACACCTTC TRBJ1-2 TRBV2 TRBD1 NA
CASRATTTRYNSPLHF TGTGCCAGCAGAGCGACTACCACGAGATATAATTCACCCCTCCACTTT TRBJ1-6 TRBV28 NA NA
CSARDQGSRSYGYTF TGCAGTGCTAGAGACCAGGGCTCAAGGTCATATGGCTACACCTTC TRBJ1-2 TRBV20-1 NA NA
CASPSPGANTGELFF TGTGCCAGCCCTTCGCCAGGGGCGAACACCGGGGAGCTGTTTTTT TRBJ2-2 TRBV27 NA many
CASTDGTYEQYF TGTGCCAGCACCGACGGAACCTACGAGCAGTACTTC TRBJ2-7 TRBV28 NA many
CASSLVAAGLDTQYF TGTGCCAGCAGCTTAGTAGCAGCGGGGTTAGATACGCAGTATTTT TRBJ2-3 TRBV7-9 TRBD2 few
CSARARDPRSGLPPGENYGYTF TGCAGTGCTAGAGCCCGTGACCCACGCTCGGGGCTTCCCCCGGGAGAAAACTATGGCTACACCTTC TRBJ1-2 TRBV20-1 NA NA
CASSSQGTGTNEKLFF TGTGCCAGCTCATCACAAGGGACAGGGACTAATGAAAAACTGTTTTTT TRBJ1-4 TRBV18 TRBD1 few
CSVARANNEKLFF TGCAGCGTTGCCAGGGCCAATAATGAAAAACTGTTTTTT TRBJ1-4 TRBV29-1 NA NA
CSARVHRTNEKLFF TGCAGTGCTAGAGTCCACAGAACTAATGAAAAACTGTTTTTT TRBJ1-4 TRBV20-1 NA NA